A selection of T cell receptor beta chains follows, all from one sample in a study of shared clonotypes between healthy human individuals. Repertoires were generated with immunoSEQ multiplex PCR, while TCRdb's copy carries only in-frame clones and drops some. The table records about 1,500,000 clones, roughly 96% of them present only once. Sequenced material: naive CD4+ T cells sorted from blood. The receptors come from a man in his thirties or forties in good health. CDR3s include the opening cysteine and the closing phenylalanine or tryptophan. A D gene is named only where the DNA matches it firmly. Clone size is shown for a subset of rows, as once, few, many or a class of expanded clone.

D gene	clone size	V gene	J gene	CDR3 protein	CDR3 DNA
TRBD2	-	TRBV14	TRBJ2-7	CASSQATSGSTYEQYF	TGTGCCAGCAGCCAAGCCACTAGCGGGAGCACCTACGAGCAGTACTTC
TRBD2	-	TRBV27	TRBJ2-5	CASSLWGGETQYF	TGTGCCAGCAGTTTATGGGGGGGAGAGACCCAGTACTTC
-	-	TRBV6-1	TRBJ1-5	CASNFDKSQPQHF	TGTGCCAGCAATTTTGACAAGAGTCAGCCCCAGCATTTT
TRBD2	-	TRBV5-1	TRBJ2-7	CASSLATSGRYAYEQYF	TGCGCCAGCAGCTTGGCGACTAGCGGGAGATACGCCTACGAGCAGTACTTC
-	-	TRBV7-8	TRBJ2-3	CASSSRTESDTQYF	TGTGCCAGCAGCTCTCGGACAGAGTCAGATACGCAGTATTTT
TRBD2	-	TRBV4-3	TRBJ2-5	CASSQAGTSGGTQYF	TGCGCCAGCAGCCAAGCCGGGACTAGCGGCGGGACCCAGTACTTC
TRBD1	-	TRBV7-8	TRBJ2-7	CASSSSWDRGYEQYF	TGTGCCAGCAGCTCGTCATGGGACAGAGGCTACGAGCAGTACTTC
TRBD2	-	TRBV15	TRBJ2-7	CATSTPGGSYEQYF	TGTGCCACCAGCACTCCGGGAGGGTCCTACGAGCAGTACTTC
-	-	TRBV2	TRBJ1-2	CASSTRAANYGYTF	TGTGCCAGCAGTACCAGGGCAGCTAACTATGGCTACACCTTC
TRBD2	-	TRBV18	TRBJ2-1	CASSPSGKTYNEQFF	TGTGCCAGCTCACCTAGCGGGAAGACCTACAATGAGCAGTTCTTC
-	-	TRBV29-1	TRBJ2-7	CSVVETPLSEQYF	TGCAGCGTTGTTGAGACCCCCCTCAGCGAGCAGTACTTC
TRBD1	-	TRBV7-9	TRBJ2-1	CASSFSGGSDEQFF	TGTGCCAGCAGCTTTTCAGGGGGATCGGATGAGCAGTTCTTC
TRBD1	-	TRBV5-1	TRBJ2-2	CASSLMARTGATGELFF	TGCGCCAGCAGCTTAATGGCTCGGACAGGGGCCACCGGGGAGCTGTTTTTT
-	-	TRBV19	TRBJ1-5	CASSIPGSRSDQPQHF	TGTGCCAGTAGTATCCCAGGGAGTAGAAGCGATCAGCCCCAGCATTTT
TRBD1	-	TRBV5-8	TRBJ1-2	CASSWTGGASGYTF	TGTGCCAGCAGCTGGACAGGGGGCGCGTCTGGCTACACCTTC
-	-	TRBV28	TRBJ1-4	CASSRLVATNEKLFF	TGTGCCAGCAGCCGGTTGGTTGCAACTAATGAAAAACTGTTTTTT
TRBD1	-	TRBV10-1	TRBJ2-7	CASSLGQVGYEQYF	TGCGCCAGCAGCTTGGGACAGGTGGGCTACGAGCAGTACTTC
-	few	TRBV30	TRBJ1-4	CAWSVGPGQPFF	TGTGCCTGGAGTGTGGGGCCCGGACAGCCCTTTTTT
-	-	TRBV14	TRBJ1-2	CASSPDLESGYTF	TGTGCCAGCAGCCCGGACCTAGAGTCGGGCTACACCTTC
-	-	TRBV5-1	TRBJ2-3	CASSQTSTDTQYF	TGCGCCAGCAGCCAGACTAGCACAGATACGCAGTATTTT
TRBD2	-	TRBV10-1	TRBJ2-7	CASSALSGGSAYEQYF	TGCGCCAGCAGTGCCCTATCGGGCGGGAGTGCATACGAGCAGTACTTC
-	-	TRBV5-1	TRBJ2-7	CASSRGVGSYEQYF	TGCGCCAGCAGCCGGGGCGTTGGCTCCTACGAGCAGTACTTC
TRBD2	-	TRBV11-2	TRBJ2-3	CASRTTGGPTHTQYF	TGTGCCAGCAGAACAACGGGAGGGCCCACTCATACGCAGTATTTT
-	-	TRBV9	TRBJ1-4	CASSVAGTRNEKLFF	TGTGCCAGCAGCGTCGCCGGGACCCGTAATGAAAAACTGTTTTTT
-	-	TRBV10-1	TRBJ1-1	CASRAGKNTEAFF	TGCGCCAGCAGAGCAGGTAAAAACACTGAAGCTTTCTTT
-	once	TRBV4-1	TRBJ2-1	CASSQAATRTNNEQFF	TGCGCCAGCAGCCAAGCCGCGACCCGCACTAACAATGAGCAGTTCTTC
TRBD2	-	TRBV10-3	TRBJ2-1	CAISEPGTIYNEQFF	TGTGCCATCAGTGAACCCGGGACTATATACAATGAGCAGTTCTTC
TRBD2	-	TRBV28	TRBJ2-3	CASSTSGGGDTQYF	TGTGCCAGCAGTACTAGCGGGGGTGGGGATACGCAGTATTTT
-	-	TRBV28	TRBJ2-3	CASSPPYTDTQYF	TGTGCCAGCAGTCCCCCCTACACAGATACGCAGTATTTT
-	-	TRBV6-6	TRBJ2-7	CASSYRDYEQYF	TGTGCCAGCAGTTATCGGGACTACGAGCAGTACTTC
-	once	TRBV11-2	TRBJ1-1	CASNRRGTHYEAFF	TGTGCCAGCAACCGCCGGGGGACCCACTATGAAGCTTTCTTT
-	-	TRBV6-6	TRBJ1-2	CASTPGGPYYGYTF	TGTGCCAGCACCCCCGGGGGTCCCTACTATGGCTACACCTTC
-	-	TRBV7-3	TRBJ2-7	CASSLGSSVSYEQYF	TGTGCCAGCAGCTTGGGGTCTAGCGTGTCCTACGAGCAGTACTTC
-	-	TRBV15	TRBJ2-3	CATSREVGTDTQYF	TGTGCCACCAGCAGAGAGGTGGGCACAGATACGCAGTATTTT
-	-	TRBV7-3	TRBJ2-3	CASSPGRGTDTQYF	TGTGCCAGCAGCCCTGGTAGGGGAACAGATACGCAGTATTTT
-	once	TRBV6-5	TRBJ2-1	CASSTGGREQFF	TGTGCCAGCAGTACGGGTGGGAGGGAGCAGTTCTTC
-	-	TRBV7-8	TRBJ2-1	CASSLPLASSYNEQFF	TGTGCCAGCAGCCTCCCCCTAGCGAGCTCCTACAATGAGCAGTTCTTC
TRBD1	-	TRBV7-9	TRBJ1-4	CASSQTGKGEKLFF	TGTGCCAGCAGCCAGACAGGGAAAGGGGAAAAACTGTTTTTT
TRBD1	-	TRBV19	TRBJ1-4	CASASGTGGEKLFF	TGTGCCAGCGCCTCCGGGACAGGGGGTGAAAAACTGTTTTTT
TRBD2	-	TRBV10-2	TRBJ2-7	CASSEGGLATYEQYF	TGCGCCAGCAGTGAGGGGGGACTAGCTACCTACGAGCAGTACTTC
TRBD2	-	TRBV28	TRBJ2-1	CAITSSGSSLDNEQFF	TGTGCCATTACGTCTAGCGGGAGTTCCCTGGACAATGAGCAGTTCTTC
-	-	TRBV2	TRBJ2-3	CASMGWGDTQYF	TGTGCCAGCATGGGATGGGGGGATACGCAGTATTTT
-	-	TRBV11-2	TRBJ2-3	CASSGAPKDTQYF	TGTGCCAGCAGCGGTGCACCTAAAGATACGCAGTATTTT
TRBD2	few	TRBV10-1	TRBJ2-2	CASRLAGRLTGELFF	TGCGCCAGCAGACTAGCGGGCAGGTTAACCGGGGAGCTGTTTTTT
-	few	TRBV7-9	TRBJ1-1	CASSFARITEAFF	TGTGCCAGCAGCTTTGCCCGAATCACTGAAGCTTTCTTT
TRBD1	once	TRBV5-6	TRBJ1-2	CASRRTGGHGYTF	TGTGCCAGCAGGCGGACAGGGGGCCATGGCTACACCTTC
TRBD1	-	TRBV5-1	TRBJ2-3	CASSQDRGWADTQYF	TGCGCCAGCAGCCAGGACAGGGGTTGGGCAGATACGCAGTATTTT
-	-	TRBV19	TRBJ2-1	CASSRGTPGEQFF	TGTGCCAGTAGCAGAGGGACCCCAGGGGAGCAGTTCTTC
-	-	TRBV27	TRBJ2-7	CASSADFTASSEQYF	TGTGCCAGCAGTGCGGACTTCACCGCTAGTAGCGAGCAGTACTTC
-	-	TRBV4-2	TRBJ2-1	CASSQVVPVGVVNEQFF	TGTGCCAGCAGCCAAGTAGTCCCCGTGGGGGTGGTCAATGAGCAGTTCTTC
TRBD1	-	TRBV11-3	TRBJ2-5	CASSRTGSEWETQYF	TGTGCCAGCAGCCGGACAGGGTCCGAGTGGGAGACCCAGTACTTC
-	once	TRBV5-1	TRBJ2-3	CASSLGLTGSFPDTQYF	TGCGCCAGCAGCTTGGGGTTAACAGGGAGCTTCCCAGATACGCAGTATTTT